The next 10 T cell receptor beta chains were all read from a single sample in a study of T cell responses to AZD1222 COVID-19 vaccine. Clones were read by immunoSEQ multiplex PCR, and TCRdb kept only the in-frame ones, dropping some. In the table there are 100,000 or so clones, about four fifths of which are singletons. The starting material was peripheral blood, obtained on day 0 of AZD1222 vaccination. These receptors all stem from an adult in good health.

The rearrangement links TRBV5-1 to TRBJ1-3; maybe TRBD1 (5 bases). V was clipped by 0 bases and J by 4 bases, with 5 bases between them. This CDR3 comprises 13 residues. The germline gives CDR1 SGHRS, CDR2 YFSETQ. CDR3 protein: CASSLGTGNTIYF. Here the CDR3 DNA reads TGCGCCAGCAGCTTGGGGACAGGAAACACCATATATTTT.

V is TRBV18 and J is TRBJ2-1; D not certain. Germline CDR1 and CDR2: KGHSH and LQKENI. The CDR3 runs 15 residues. V was clipped by 0 bases and J by 1 base, with 7 bases between them. The CDR3 here is CASSPPYRSYNEQFF. The CDR3 DNA reads as TGTGCCAGCTCACCACCATACAGATCCTACAATGAGCAGTTCTTC.

This chain links TRBV6-5 with TRBJ2-5; a possible D gene is TRBD1 (5 bases). Deletions cut 6 bases from V and 3 bases from J, with 11 bases between. Germline-derived CDR1 and CDR2 are MNHEY and SVGAGI. CDR3 length: 13 residues. For the CDR3, the DNA is TGTGCCAGCAGAAGAACAGGAGAAGAGACCCAGTACTTC. Its translation is CASRRTGEETQYF.

The J gene is TRBJ2-3, the V gene TRBV15; a weak D match, TRBD1 (5 bases). V lost 1 base to trimming and J lost 4 bases, with 18 bases between them. The germline V gene encodes CDR1 LNHNV and CDR2 YYDKDF (reference sequence). The CDR3 is 17 amino acids. The CDR3 nucleotides read TGTGCCACCAGCAGAGGGCCCCTTGGGGCTGGGGCAGATACGCAGTATTTT. As protein: CATSRGPLGAGADTQYF. The whole variable domain, filled in from reference TRBV15 and TRBJ2-3, reads DAMVIQNPRYQVTQFGKPVTLSCSQTLNHNVMYWYQQKSSQAPKLLFHYYDKDFNNEADTPDNFQSRRPNTSFCFLDIRSPGLGDTAMYLCATSRGPLGAGADTQYFGPGTRLTVL.

This clone is termed medium-sized (0.01 to 0.1%). The chain combines TRBV4-1 with TRBJ2-7; D is possibly TRBD2 (6 bases). The CDR3 sequence is 16 residues long. Trimming shortened V by 1 base and J by 2 bases, and 15 bases separated the two germline ends. Germline V CDR1 and CDR2: MGHRA, YSYEKL. In DNA form, the CDR3 reads TGCGCCAGCAGCCAAGTTGGAGGGGCGCGACCCTACGAGCAGTACTTC. It translates to CASSQVGGARPYEQYF.

The chain is built from TRBV15 and TRBJ1-2; D remains unclear. CDR3 length: 17 residues. The germline gives CDR1 LNHNV, CDR2 YYDKDF (reference sequence). V was clipped by 5 bases and J by 0 bases, with 19 bases between them. CDR3 DNA sequence: TGTGCCACCAGCGCCGACTGGCCTACCTTCTCTAACTATGGCTACACCTTC. Translating gives CATSADWPTFSNYGYTF.

This clone occurred a few times. CDR3 DNA: TGTGCCAGTAGTCCCTCGGGACGGATGACCTCCTACGAGCAGTACTTC. It specifies CASSPSGRMTSYEQYF. The rearrangement links TRBV19 to TRBJ2-7; D is possibly TRBD1 or TRBD2 (5 bases each). With 5 bases removed from V and 0 bases from J, the gap between germline ends came to 17 bases. Germline V gene lookup returns CDR1 LNHDA and CDR2 SQIVND (reference sequence). The CDR3 sequence is 16 residues long. Based on the CDR3 plus reference TRBV19 and TRBJ2-7, the full variable domain is DGGITQSPKYLFRKEGQNVTLSCEQNLNHDAMYWYRQDPGQGLRLIYYSQIVNDFQKGDIAEGYSVSREKKESFPLTVTSAQKNPTAFYLCASSPSGRMTSYEQYFGPGTRLTVT.

The chain is built from TRBV27 and TRBJ1-2; 7 positions match TRBD1. With 8 bases clipped from V and 8 bases from J, the junction kept 11 bases outside the gene matches. In germline, CDR1 is MNHEY, CDR2 SMNVEV (reference sequence). The CDR3 spans 13 residues. CDR3: CASGYKTGAGYTF. The CDR3 DNA reads as TGTGCCAGCGGATATAAAACAGGGGCAGGCTACACCTTC.

This chain joins TRBV27 and TRBJ1-3; no clear D. V dropped 4 bases and J dropped 4 bases, with 11 bases sitting between them. CDR3 length equals 14 residues. The V gene's germline CDR1 is MNHEY and CDR2 SMNVEV (reference sequence). CDR3 sequence reads: CASSSRGSGNTIYF. DNA of the CDR3: TGTGCCAGCAGTTCACGGGGATCAGGAAACACCATATATTTT.

This clone has at least ten counts. The rearrangement uses TRBV12-2 and TRBJ1-1; TRBD1 reflects the table's D call only, with no check against the DNA. TRBV12-2 is an annotated pseudogene. The CDR3 totals 14 residues. CDR3 sequence (DNA): TGTGCAAGTCGCTTAGAACAGGGGTGGACTGAAGCTTTCTTT. Its translation is CASRLEQGWTEAFF.